The 18 T cell receptor beta chains below come from one sample, sequenced in a study of cytomegalovirus exposure and HLA in healthy donors. The PCR made use of 60 Vbeta and 13 Jbeta primers. This table comes from immunoSEQ multiplex PCR, and its TCRdb copy is limited to in-frame clones, with some not included. The specimen's table records about 200,000 clones. Sequencing was performed on PBMCs. The receptors derive from a boy younger than 18 in good health and CMV-seronegative.

The rearrangement links TRBV27 to TRBJ1-5; D perhaps matches TRBD1 (5 bases). Per germline, CDR1 MNHEY and CDR2 SMNVEV (reference sequence). The CDR3 extends over 15 amino acids. V lost 2 bases and J lost 5, with 13 bases in between. The CDR3: CASSLGQGEYQPQHF. The CDR3 nucleotides read TGTGCCAGCAGTTTAGGACAAGGCGAGTATCAGCCCCAGCATTTT.

In regard to this clone: Mismatch with germline at one junction end may stem from a read error. The J gene is TRBJ2-2, the V gene TRBV27; TRBD2 matches 14 bases. Germline CDR1 is MNHEY and CDR2 is SMNVEV (reference sequence). The CDR3 is made up of 18 amino acids. CDR3 sequence reads: CASSATSGGAGIHGELLF. Written as DNA, the CDR3 is TGTGCCAGCAGTGCGACTAGCGGGGGGGCCGGTATTCACGGGGAGCTGCTTTTT.

The chain joins TRBV18 to TRBJ2-5, with 7 bases that match TRBD1. CDR3 length equals 14 residues. Germline CDR1 is KGHSH and CDR2 is LQKENI. J lost 4 bases, V lost 3 bases, and 5 bases had no gene match. In DNA form, the CDR3 reads TGTGCCAGCTCACCGACAGGGTCGGGAGAGACCCAGTACTTC. This encodes CASSPTGSGETQYF. Together with reference TRBV18 and TRBJ2-5, the CDR3 gives the full variable domain: NAGVMQNPRHLVRRRGQEARLRCSPMKGHSHVYWYRQLPEEGLKFMVYLQKENIIDESGMPKERFSAEFPKEGPSILRIQQVVRGDSAAYFCASSPTGSGETQYFGPGTRLLVL.

The V and J genes are TRBV7-9 and TRBJ2-7; D might be TRBD1 (5 bases). Looked up from germline, CDR1 is SEHNR and CDR2 is FQNEAQ (reference sequence). The CDR3 consists of 14 residues. The germline V and J ends were trimmed by 5 bases and 3 bases, with 14 bases remaining between them. CDR3 sequence (DNA): TGTGCCAGCAGCCCCCCAGGGTCCTTCTACGAGCAGTACTTC. It translates to CASSPPGSFYEQYF.

The rearrangement links TRBV4-2 to TRBJ1-1; no clear D gene. The CDR3 loop spans 11 amino acids. Germline V gene lookup returns CDR1 LGHNA and CDR2 YNFKEQ. V lost 0 bases and J lost 12, with 8 bases in between. In DNA, the CDR3 is TGTGCCAGCAGCCAAGATGATGAGTCTTTCTTT. Translation: CASSQDDESFF.

The chain joins TRBV11-2 to TRBJ2-7; 10 nucleotides match TRBD1. The V gene end was trimmed by 5 bases and the J gene end by 4 bases; junction bases not matched to a gene: 8. The germline CDR1 and CDR2 sequences are SGHAT and FQNNGV. This CDR3 has 15 amino acids. The CDR3 is CASSILTGGIYEQYF. The CDR3 DNA is TGTGCCAGCAGCATCCTGACAGGGGGCATATACGAGCAGTACTTC.

V usage is TRBV5-4 and J usage is TRBJ2-1; weak D call: TRBD2 (6 bases). V gave up 4 bases and J gave up 7 bases, with 18 bases separating them. Per the germline V gene, CDR1 is SGHNT and CDR2 is YYREEE (reference sequence). CDR3 length: 15 residues. The CDR3 sequence is CASSLTSGNLNEQFF. CDR3 DNA sequence: TGTGCCAGCAGCCTGACTAGTGGTAACCTAAATGAGCAGTTCTTC.

The chain joins TRBV6-5 to TRBJ1-1; 9 bases agree with TRBD1. Germline V gene lookup returns CDR1 MNHEY and CDR2 SVGAGI. This CDR3 has 15 amino acids. J was trimmed by 3 bases and V by 5 bases; bases with no gene match: 7. The chain's CDR3 is CASSPRTGVYTEAFF. The CDR3 DNA is TGTGCCAGCAGTCCTCGGACAGGGGTGTACACTGAAGCTTTCTTT.

This chain joins TRBV7-2 and TRBJ2-5; perhaps TRBD2 as D (5 bases). V gave up 5 bases and J gave up 8 bases, with 15 bases separating them. The CDR3 runs 13 residues. Germline CDR1 and CDR2: SGHTA and FQGNSA. The CDR3 DNA reads TGTGCCAGCAGCCCACCCTCGGGGTACACCCAGTACTTC. Translation: CASSPPSGYTQYF. Full variable domain (outside the CDR3, taken from reference TRBV7-2 and TRBJ2-5): GAGVSQSPSNKVTEKGKDVELRCDPISGHTALYWYRQSLGQGLEFLIYFQGNSAPDKSGLPSDRFSAERTGGSVSTLTIQRTQQEDSAVYLCASSPPSGYTQYFGPGTRLLVL.

The V and J genes are TRBV5-4 and TRBJ1-1; D might be TRBD1 (6 bases). The V gene lost 4 bases and the J gene lost 7 bases, with 11 bases spanning the gap. The germline gives CDR1 SGHNT, CDR2 YYREEE (reference sequence). The CDR3 covers 12 residues. The CDR3 coding sequence is TGTGCCAGCAGCCGAACAGGGCTTGAAGCTTTCTTT. Its translation is CASSRTGLEAFF.

The chain employs TRBV30 and TRBJ1-1, with 8 nucleotides matching TRBD1. Per the germline V gene, CDR1 is GTSNPN and CDR2 is SVGIG (reference sequence). The CDR3 is 13 residues long. V was pared by 1 base and J by 4 bases, with 2 bases of the junction left unmatched. In DNA form, the CDR3 reads TGTGCCTGGAGTGGGACAGGGACCACTGAAGCTTTCTTT. Protein: CAWSGTGTTEAFF.

The chain carries TRBV5-4 and TRBJ1-6; D may be TRBD1 (5 bases). CDR3 length equals 13 residues. V shed 5 bases and J shed 8 bases, with 11 bases lying between them. Germline V lookup: CDR1 SGHNT, CDR2 YYREEE (reference sequence). The CDR3 DNA reads as TGTGCCAGCAGAGCGGGAGGGGATTCACCCCTCCACTTT. This gives the protein CASRAGGDSPLHF.

The chain is built from TRBV9 and TRBJ2-3, with D unclear. Deletions cut 1 base from V and 2 bases from J, with 11 bases between. The germline V gene encodes CDR1 SGDLS and CDR2 YYNGEE. This CDR3 comprises 15 residues. This CDR3 is CASSVIPTHTDTQYF. The CDR3 region has the DNA TGTGCCAGCAGCGTAATCCCTACTCACACAGATACGCAGTATTTT.

This sequence joins TRBV4-2 and TRBJ1-2, with a tentative D call TRBD1 (6 bases). Germline CDR1 reads LGHNA; CDR2 reads YNFKEQ. The CDR3 is made up of 16 amino acids. V lost 1 base to trimming and J lost 8 bases, with 20 bases between them. CDR3 sequence (DNA): TGTGCCAGCAGCCAAGCGGACGCTTGGGGGGGCGGAGGCTACACCTTC. Translating gives CASSQADAWGGGGYTF.

The chain uses TRBV6-5 and TRBJ2-3; 9 nucleotides match TRBD2. Trimming cost V 5 bases and J 2 bases; bases outside gene matches: 5. In germline, CDR1 is MNHEY, CDR2 SVGAGI. This CDR3 has 15 amino acids. The CDR3 sequence: CASSPSGGPTDTQYF. The DNA for the CDR3 is TGTGCCAGCAGTCCGAGCGGGGGGCCCACAGATACGCAGTATTTT.

This chain uses TRBV2 with TRBJ2-1; tentatively, D is TRBD1 (6 bases). Trimming cost V 4 bases and J 6 bases, with 16 bases left between them. The CDR3 contains 15 residues. The germline V gene encodes CDR1 SNHLY and CDR2 FYNNEI. The DNA for the CDR3 is TGTGCCAGCAGTGGATGGGACACCGGTGGCAATGAGCAGTTCTTC. Its protein is CASSGWDTGGNEQFF.

CDR3: CASSVLVHEQYF. The DNA for the CDR3 is TGTGCCAGCAGCGTACTAGTTCACGAGCAGTACTTC. This chain connects TRBV9 to TRBJ2-7; D gene unclear. The CDR3 sequence is 12 residues long. Germline V gene sequence: CDR1 SGDLS, CDR2 YYNGEE. V dropped 1 base and J dropped 5 bases, with 7 bases sitting between them.

The J gene is TRBJ2-5, the V gene TRBV14; the D gene is possibly TRBD2 (5 bases). The CDR3 consists of 15 residues. Germline V CDR1 and CDR2: SGHDN, FVKESK. The V end lost 2 bases, the J end lost 5 bases, and 15 bases lay between the germline ends. The DNA of the CDR3 is TGTGCCAGCAGCCAACTCGAGGGATCGAGGGAGACCCAGTACTTC. Its translation: CASSQLEGSRETQYF.